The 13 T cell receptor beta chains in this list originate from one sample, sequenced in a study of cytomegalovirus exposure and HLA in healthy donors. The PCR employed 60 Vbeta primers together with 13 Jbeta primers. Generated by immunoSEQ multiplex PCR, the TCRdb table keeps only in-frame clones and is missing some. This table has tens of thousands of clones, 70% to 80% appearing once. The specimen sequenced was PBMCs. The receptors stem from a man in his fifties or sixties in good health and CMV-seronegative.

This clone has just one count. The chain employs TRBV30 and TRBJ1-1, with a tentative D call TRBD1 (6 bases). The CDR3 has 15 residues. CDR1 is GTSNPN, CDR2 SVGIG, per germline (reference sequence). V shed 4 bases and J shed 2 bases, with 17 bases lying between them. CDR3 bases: TGTGCCTGGACCCAGGGAAGGGGGGGAAACACTGAAGCTTTCTTT. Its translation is CAWTQGRGGNTEAFF.

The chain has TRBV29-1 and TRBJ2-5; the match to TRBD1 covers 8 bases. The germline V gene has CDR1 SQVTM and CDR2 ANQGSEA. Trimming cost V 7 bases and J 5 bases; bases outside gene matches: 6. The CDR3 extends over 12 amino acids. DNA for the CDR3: TGCAGCGAGAGGACAGGGAAGGAGACCCAGTACTTC. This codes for CSERTGKETQYF.

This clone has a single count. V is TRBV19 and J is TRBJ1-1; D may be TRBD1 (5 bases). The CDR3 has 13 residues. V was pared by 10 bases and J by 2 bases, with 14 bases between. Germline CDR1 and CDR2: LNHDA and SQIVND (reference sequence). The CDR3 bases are TGTGCCACTAGGGCAGGGCCCAACACTGAAGCTTTCTTT. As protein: CATRAGPNTEAFF. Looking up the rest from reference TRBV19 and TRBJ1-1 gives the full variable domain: DGGITQSPKYLFRKEGQNVTLSCEQNLNHDAMYWYRQDPGQGLRLIYYSQIVNDFQKGDIAEGYSVSREKKESFPLTVTSAQKNPTAFYLCATRAGPNTEAFFGQGTRLTVV.

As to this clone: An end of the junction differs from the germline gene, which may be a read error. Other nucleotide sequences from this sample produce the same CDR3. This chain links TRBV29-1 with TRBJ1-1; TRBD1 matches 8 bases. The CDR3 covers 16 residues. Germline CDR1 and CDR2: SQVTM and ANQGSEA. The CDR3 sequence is CSVVGGYDRGYTEAFF. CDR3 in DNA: TGCAGCGTTGTTGGGGGTTATGACAGGGGCTATACTGAAGCCTTCTTT.

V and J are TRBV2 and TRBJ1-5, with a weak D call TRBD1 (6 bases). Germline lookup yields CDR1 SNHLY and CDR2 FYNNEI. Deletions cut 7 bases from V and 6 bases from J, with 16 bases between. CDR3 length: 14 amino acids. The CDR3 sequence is CASTQETGGQPQHF. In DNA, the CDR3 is TGTGCCAGCACCCAGGAGACAGGTGGTCAGCCCCAGCATTTT.

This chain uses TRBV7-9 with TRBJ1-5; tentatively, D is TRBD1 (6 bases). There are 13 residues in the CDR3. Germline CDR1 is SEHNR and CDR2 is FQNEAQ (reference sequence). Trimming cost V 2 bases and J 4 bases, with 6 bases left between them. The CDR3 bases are TGTGCCAGCAGCTTAACAGGGAATCAGCCCCAGCATTTT. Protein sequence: CASSLTGNQPQHF.

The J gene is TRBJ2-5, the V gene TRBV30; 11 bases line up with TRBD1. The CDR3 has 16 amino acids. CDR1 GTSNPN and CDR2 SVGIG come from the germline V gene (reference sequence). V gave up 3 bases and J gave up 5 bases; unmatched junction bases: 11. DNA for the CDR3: TGTGCCTGGAGCCAAGGAGGCGGGGACAGGGGGGAGACCCAGTACTTC. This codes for CAWSQGGGDRGETQYF.

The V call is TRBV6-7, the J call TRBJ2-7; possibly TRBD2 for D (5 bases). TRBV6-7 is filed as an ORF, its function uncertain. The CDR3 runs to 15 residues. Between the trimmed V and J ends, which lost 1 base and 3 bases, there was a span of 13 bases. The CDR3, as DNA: TGTGCCAGCAGTTACTATCCCGGGATATTCTACGAGCAGTACTTC. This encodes CASSYYPGIFYEQYF.

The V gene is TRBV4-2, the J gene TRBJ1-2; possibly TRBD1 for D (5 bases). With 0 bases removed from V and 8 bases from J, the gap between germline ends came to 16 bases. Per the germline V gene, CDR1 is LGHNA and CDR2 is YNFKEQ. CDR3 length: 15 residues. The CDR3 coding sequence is TGTGCCAGCAGCCAAGAAGAAAGGTACCAGGGAGGCTACACCTTC. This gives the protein CASSQEERYQGGYTF.

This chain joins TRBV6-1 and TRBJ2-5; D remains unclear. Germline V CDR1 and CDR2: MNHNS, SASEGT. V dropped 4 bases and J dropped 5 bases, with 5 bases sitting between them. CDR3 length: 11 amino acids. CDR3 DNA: TGTGCCAGCAGTGTGAGGGAGACCCAGTACTTC. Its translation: CASSVRETQYF.

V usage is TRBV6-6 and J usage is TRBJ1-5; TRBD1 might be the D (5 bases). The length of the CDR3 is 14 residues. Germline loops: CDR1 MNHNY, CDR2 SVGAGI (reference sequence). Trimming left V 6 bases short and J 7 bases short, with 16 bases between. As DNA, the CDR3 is TGTGCCAGCAGAAGACCCGGGGGGAACCAGCCCCAGCATTTT. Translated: CASRRPGGNQPQHF.

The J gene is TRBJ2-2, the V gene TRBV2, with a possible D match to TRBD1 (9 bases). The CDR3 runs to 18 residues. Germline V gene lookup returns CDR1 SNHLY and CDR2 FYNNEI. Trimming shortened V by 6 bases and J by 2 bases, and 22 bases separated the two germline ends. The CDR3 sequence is CASSAFGGGQGNTGELFF. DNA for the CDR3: TGTGCCAGCAGCGCCTTCGGGGGGGGACAGGGAAACACCGGGGAGCTGTTTTTT.

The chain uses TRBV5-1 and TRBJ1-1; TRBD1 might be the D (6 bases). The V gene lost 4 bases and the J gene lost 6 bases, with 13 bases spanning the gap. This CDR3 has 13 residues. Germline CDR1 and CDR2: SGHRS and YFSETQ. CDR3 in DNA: TGCGCCAGCAGCAAGGGACATGGTCCTGAAGCTTTCTTT. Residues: CASSKGHGPEAFF.